Many counts were recorded for the clone carrying this T cell receptor beta chain. Its antigen is currently unknown. The data belong to a study of T cells in Graves' hyperthyroidism and ophthalmopathy. Study conclusions and caveats: Using 13 V-J features, a model discriminated ophthalmopathy from stable hyperthyroidism. With a median lead of about six months before onset, the model predicted ophthalmopathy. Blood also carried most thyroid clonotypes expanded above 0.001.

The hyperthyroidism patients had all been newly diagnosed, and their disease duration was under 2 months. Their ages ranged from 18 to 65 years. Germline CDR1 and CDR2: LGHNA and YNFKEQ. J lost 1 base, V lost 0 bases, and 4 bases had no gene match. There are 17 residues in the CDR3. Amplification of TCR beta CDR3 regions used RNA as the template. The study used the HTBI primer set for a first-round RT-PCR of the TCR CDR3. Using its own MiXCR run on the multiplex PCR reads, TCRdb lists one record per CDR3 protein. Among 90,000 to 120,000 distinct CDR3 sequences listed, roughly 15% were seen once. The sample comprised blood. This sequence was found in a woman between 50 and 59 years old with Graves' hyperthyroidism. This chain connects TRBV4-2 to TRBJ1-5, with 9 bases lining up with TRBD1. CDR3 coding DNA: TGTGCCAGCAGCCAAGATCCGGGACAGGGAAGCAATCAGCCCCAGCATTTT. Its protein product is CASSQDPGQGSNQPQHF.